This paragraph covers one T cell receptor (beta chain) sequence. Its antigen is not known. TCRdb recomputed calls from the RT-PCR reads with MiXCR, one row per CDR3 protein. The sample yields around 600,000 distinct CDR3 sequences, approximately 11% seen once. This specimen belongs to a study of response to subunit inactivated influenza vaccine. V lost 6 bases, J lost 4 bases, and 4 bases stayed unmatched. Germline loops: CDR1 SGHDN, CDR2 FVKESK. The CDR3 extends over 13 amino acids. Study outcomes and limitations: Authors suggested that a seasonal influenza vaccination recruits few new T cells each time.

The same specimen was also included in a second study, on T cells expressing NK-cell markers. Per that paper: TCR beta libraries carry UMIs added by 5'RACE template switching. Seven donors tested HCMV-seropositive and one tested seronegative among the eight sequenced. Topping the CD3+CD56-NKG2C+ fraction as well were these clonotypes, in several donors.

This receptor was obtained from a man aged 50-60 years who received an inactivated influenza vaccine. Source: PBMCs from blood, taken on the day of vaccination. J is TRBJ1-1 and V is TRBV14, with TRBD1 identical over 8 bases. The CDR3 nucleotides are TGTGCCAGCAGTCGACAGGGGCCCACTGAAGCTTTCTTT. It translates to CASSRQGPTEAFF.